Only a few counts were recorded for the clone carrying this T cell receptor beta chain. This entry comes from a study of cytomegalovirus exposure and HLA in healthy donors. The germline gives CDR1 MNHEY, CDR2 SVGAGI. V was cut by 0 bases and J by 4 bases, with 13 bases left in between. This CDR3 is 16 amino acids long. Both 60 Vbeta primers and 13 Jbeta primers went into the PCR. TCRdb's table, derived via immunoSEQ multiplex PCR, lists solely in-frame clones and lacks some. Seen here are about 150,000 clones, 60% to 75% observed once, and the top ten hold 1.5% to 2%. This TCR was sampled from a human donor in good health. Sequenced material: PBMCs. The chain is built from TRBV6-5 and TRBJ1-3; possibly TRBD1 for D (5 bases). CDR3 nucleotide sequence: TGTGCCAGCAGTTACTCGAACAGGTTGGGGGGAAACACCATATATTTT. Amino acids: CASSYSNRLGGNTIYF.